This passage covers 16 T cell receptor beta chains from one sample sequenced in a study of type 1 and type 2 diabetes patients. Genomic DNA was the PCR template. A primer set of 30 forward and 13 reverse primers amplified the CDR3. A single record per CDR3 protein comes from TCRdb applying MiXCR to the multiplex PCR reads. This table holds more than 250,000 distinct CDR3 sequences, more than 40% found once. Sequencing was done on a sample of peripheral blood mononuclear cells (PBMCs). All receptors come from a young man with type 2 diabetes.

Turning to this clonotype: An end of the junction does not agree with germline; a read error may underlie this. The CDR3 loop is CSARGRTVGEGYGQYF. The DNA for the CDR3 is TGTAGTGCTAGAGGAAGGACAGTGGGGGAAGGATACGGGCAGTACTTC. The chain has TRBV20-1 and TRBJ2-7; possibly TRBD1 for D (6 bases). There are 16 residues in the CDR3. Germline CDR1 DFQATT, CDR2 SNEGSKA (reference sequence).

The V and J genes are TRBV19 and TRBJ2-7, with D unresolved. Trimming cost V 3 bases and J 3 bases, with 15 bases left between them. Germline V gene lookup returns CDR1 LNHDA and CDR2 SQIVND (reference sequence). The CDR3 has 15 residues. The CDR3 spells CASSMTVTAGYEQYF. The CDR3 nucleotides read TGTGCCAGTAGTATGACGGTCACTGCCGGCTACGAGCAGTACTTC.

There are a few counts of this clonotype. The chain carries TRBV6-5 and TRBJ1-4; D not resolved. The CDR3 has 16 amino acids. In germline, CDR1 is MNHEY, CDR2 SVGAGI. V lost 5 bases and J lost 7, with 20 bases in between. The chain's CDR3 is CASSRKRLISIEKLFF. CDR3 DNA: TGTGCCAGCAGTCGTAAACGCCTCATCTCAATTGAAAAACTGTTTTTT.

The rearrangement uses TRBV7-8 and TRBJ1-5; 11 bases are a match to TRBD1. This CDR3 is 19 amino acids long. Losses at the gene ends were 5 bases for V and 6 bases for J; bases not matched to a gene: 18. Germline CDR1 and CDR2: SGHVS and FQNEAQ. CDR3 amino acids: CASSPSRTGGFVEGQPQHF. The DNA for the CDR3 is TGTGCCAGCAGCCCCTCCCGGACAGGGGGCTTTGTCGAAGGTCAGCCCCAGCATTTT.

The DNA of the CDR3 is TGCAGTGCTCCCCTAACGGACAGGGGAGTAGGAGGCGAGCAGTACTTC. This encodes CSAPLTDRGVGGEQYF. The chain couples TRBV20-1 to TRBJ2-7; 9 bases match TRBD1. Trimming at V came to 5 bases and at J to 6 bases, leaving 17 bases not matched to a gene. The CDR3 totals 16 residues. Germline V lookup: CDR1 DFQATT, CDR2 SNEGSKA (reference sequence).

Here the CDR3 reads CASSSYPAGKEGTQYF. The CDR3 DNA sequence: TGTGCCAGCAGCTCCTACCCCGCTGGGAAAGAGGGGACCCAGTACTTC. V usage is TRBV7-2 and J usage is TRBJ2-5; D is possibly TRBD2 (5 bases). The CDR3 spans 16 residues. Germline CDR1 SGHTA, CDR2 FQGNSA. V gave up 4 bases and J gave up 7 bases, with 22 bases separating them.

Points on this clonotype: Lacking the conserved final phenylalanine or tryptophan, this CDR3 likely reflects a read error. The chain recombines TRBV2 with TRBJ1-5, with a tentative D call TRBD1 (5 bases). V was cut by 6 bases and J by 0 bases, with 9 bases left in between. Looked up from germline, CDR1 is SNHLY and CDR2 is FYNNEI. The CDR3 runs to 14 residues. The CDR3 reads CASSGQTSNQPQHC. In DNA, the CDR3 is TGTGCCAGCAGCGGACAAACTAGCAATCAGCCCCAGCATTGT.

The chain recombines TRBV5-1 with TRBJ1-1; D unresolved. Germline V gene lookup returns CDR1 SGHRS and CDR2 YFSETQ. Trimming pared 0 bases from V and 1 base from J, leaving 7 bases between. There are 14 residues in the CDR3. CDR3 nucleotide sequence: TGCGCCAGCAGCTTGGTATATGGGAACACTGAAGCTTTCTTT. It codes for CASSLVYGNTEAFF.

This clonotype was counted a few times. The rearrangement links TRBV19 to TRBJ2-5; 10 bases fit TRBD2. The better agreement between TRBJ2-1 and the DNA end casts doubt on the J call. The CDR3 runs to 14 residues. Looked up from germline, CDR1 is LNHDA and CDR2 is SQIVND (reference sequence). CDR3 loop: CASKSLAGVHEQFF. For the CDR3, the DNA is TGTGCCAGTAAGTCCCTAGCGGGAGTCCATGAGCAGTTCTTC.

V usage is TRBV19 and J usage is TRBJ1-2; D ambiguous. This CDR3 has 14 amino acids. V shed 3 bases and J shed 4 bases, with 12 bases lying between them. The germline V gene encodes CDR1 LNHDA and CDR2 SQIVND (reference sequence). This CDR3 reads CASSIGVALYGYTF. DNA for the CDR3: TGTGCCAGTAGTATTGGGGTCGCCCTCTATGGCTACACCTTC.

The sample holds a few counts of this clonotype. The chain combines TRBV29-1 with TRBJ1-2; the D is unclear. CDR3 size: 13 residues. V lost 4 bases to trimming and J lost 4 bases, with 13 bases between them. Germline-derived CDR1 and CDR2 are SQVTM and ANQGSEA. CDR3 nucleotide sequence: TGCAGCGTTGGACCCGACGGAGCCTATGGCTACACCTTC. This translates into CSVGPDGAYGYTF.

The CDR3 sequence: CASSWGHANTGELFF. The CDR3 bases are TGTGCCAGTAGCTGGGGGCACGCGAACACCGGGGAGCTGTTTTTT. The V and J genes are TRBV19 and TRBJ2-2; the D gene is possibly TRBD1 (6 bases). Germline V gene lookup returns CDR1 LNHDA and CDR2 SQIVND (reference sequence). The length of the CDR3 is 15 residues. V was cut by 6 bases and J by 0 bases, with 11 bases left in between.

A few counts support this clonotype. The chain couples TRBV7-2 to TRBJ2-7, with D perhaps TRBD2 (6 bases). Germline CDR1 is SGHTA and CDR2 is FQGNSA. The CDR3 consists of 14 residues. V lost 5 bases to trimming and J lost 4 bases, with 15 bases between them. The DNA of the CDR3 is TGTGCCAGCAGCCCACTGCGGGGAGGATACGAGCAGTACTTC. Its protein is CASSPLRGGYEQYF.

This clonotype was detected a few times. The V gene is TRBV6-6, the J gene TRBJ1-4; weak D call: TRBD1 (6 bases). The germline V gene has CDR1 MNHNY and CDR2 SVGAGI (reference sequence). Trimming removed 5 bases from V and 7 bases from J, with 17 bases in between. The CDR3 is 15 residues long. The CDR3 bases are TGTGCCAGCAGTGGTGGGGGGGCGTTAGGTGAAAAACTGTTTTTT. Its protein is CASSGGGALGEKLFF.

This clonotype was recorded a few times. The V and J genes are TRBV4-2 and TRBJ2-5; TRBD1 matches 9 bases. CDR3 length: 15 residues. V lost 5 bases, J lost 0 bases, and 4 bases stayed unmatched. From germline, CDR1 is LGHNA and CDR2 YNFKEQ. The chain's CDR3 is CASSTGTGYQETQYF. The CDR3 nucleotides are TGTGCCAGCAGCACCGGGACAGGGTACCAAGAGACCCAGTACTTC.

The chain joins TRBV27 to TRBJ2-5, with TRBD2 as a possible D gene (5 bases). Germline assignment: CDR1 MNHEY and CDR2 SMNVEV (reference sequence). CDR3 size: 13 residues. Between the trimmed V and J ends, which lost 8 bases and 5 bases, there was a span of 15 bases. The CDR3 DNA is TGTGCCAGCCGGTTATTTCCGGGGGAGACCCAGTACTTC. It specifies CASRLFPGETQYF.